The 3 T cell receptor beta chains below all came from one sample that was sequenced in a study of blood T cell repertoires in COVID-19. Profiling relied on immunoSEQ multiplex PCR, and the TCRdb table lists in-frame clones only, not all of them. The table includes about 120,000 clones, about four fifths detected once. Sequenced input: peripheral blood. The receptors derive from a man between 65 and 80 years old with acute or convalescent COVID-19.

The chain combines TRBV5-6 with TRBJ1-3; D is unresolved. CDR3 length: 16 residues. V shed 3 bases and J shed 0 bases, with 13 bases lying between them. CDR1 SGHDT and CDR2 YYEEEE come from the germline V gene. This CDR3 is CASSSTTDLSGNTIYF. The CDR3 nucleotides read TGTGCCAGCAGCTCGACGACTGATCTCTCTGGAAACACCATATATTTT.

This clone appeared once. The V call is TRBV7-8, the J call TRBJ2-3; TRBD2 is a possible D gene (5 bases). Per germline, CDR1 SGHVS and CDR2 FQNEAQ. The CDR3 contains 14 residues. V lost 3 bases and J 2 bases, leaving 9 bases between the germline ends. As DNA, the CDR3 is TGTGCCAGCAGCTTGCAGGAGGTCACAGATACGCAGTATTTT. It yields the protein CASSLQEVTDTQYF.

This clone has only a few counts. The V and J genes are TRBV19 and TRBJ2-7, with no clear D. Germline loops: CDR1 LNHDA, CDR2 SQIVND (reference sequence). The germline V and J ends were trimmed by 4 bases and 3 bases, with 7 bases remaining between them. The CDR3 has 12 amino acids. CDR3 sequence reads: CASSTGFYEQYF. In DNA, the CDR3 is TGTGCCAGTAGTACTGGCTTCTACGAGCAGTACTTC.